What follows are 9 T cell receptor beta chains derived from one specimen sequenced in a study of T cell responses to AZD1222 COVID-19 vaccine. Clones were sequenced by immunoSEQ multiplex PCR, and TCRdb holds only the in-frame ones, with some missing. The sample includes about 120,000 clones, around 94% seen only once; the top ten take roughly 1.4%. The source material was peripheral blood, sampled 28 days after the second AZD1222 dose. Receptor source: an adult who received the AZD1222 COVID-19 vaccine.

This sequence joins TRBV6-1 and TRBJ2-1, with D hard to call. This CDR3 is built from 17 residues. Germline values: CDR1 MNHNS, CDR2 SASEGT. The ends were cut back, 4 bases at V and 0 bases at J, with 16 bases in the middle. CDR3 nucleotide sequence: TGTGCCAGCAGTGCCACCCGGGCCCCCAGCTCCTACAATGAGCAGTTCTTC. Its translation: CASSATRAPSSYNEQFF.

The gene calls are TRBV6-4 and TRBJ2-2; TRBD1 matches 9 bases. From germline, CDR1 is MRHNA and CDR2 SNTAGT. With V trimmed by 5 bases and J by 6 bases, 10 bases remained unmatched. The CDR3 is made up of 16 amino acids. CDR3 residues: CASSLRGTGSPGELFF. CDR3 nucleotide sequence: TGTGCCAGCAGTCTTCGCGGGACAGGGTCCCCCGGGGAGCTGTTTTTT.

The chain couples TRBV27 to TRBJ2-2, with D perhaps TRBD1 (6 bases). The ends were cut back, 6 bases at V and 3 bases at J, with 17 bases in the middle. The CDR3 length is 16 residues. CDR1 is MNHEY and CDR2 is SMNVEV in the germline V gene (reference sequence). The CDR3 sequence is CASRNDRSAHTGELFF. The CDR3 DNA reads TGTGCCAGCAGGAATGACAGGAGCGCTCACACCGGGGAGCTGTTTTTT.

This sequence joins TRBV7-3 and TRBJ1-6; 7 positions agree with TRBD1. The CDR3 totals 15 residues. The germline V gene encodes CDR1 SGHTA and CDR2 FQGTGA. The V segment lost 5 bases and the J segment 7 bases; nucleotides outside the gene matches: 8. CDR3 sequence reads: CASSPTGVTNSPLHF. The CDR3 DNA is TGTGCCAGCAGCCCAACAGGGGTGACAAATTCACCCCTCCACTTT.

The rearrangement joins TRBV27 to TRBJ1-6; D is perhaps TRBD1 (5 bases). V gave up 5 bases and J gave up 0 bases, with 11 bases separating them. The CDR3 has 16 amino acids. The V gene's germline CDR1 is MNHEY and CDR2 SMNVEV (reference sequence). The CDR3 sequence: CASSLQGSSYNSPLHF. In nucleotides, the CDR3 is TGTGCCAGCAGTCTGCAGGGCAGCTCCTATAATTCACCCCTCCACTTT.

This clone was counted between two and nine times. As DNA, the CDR3 is TGTGCCAGCTCACCAACAATAGGGAGGGACTATGGCTACACCTTC. Protein: CASSPTIGRDYGYTF. The gene calls are TRBV18 and TRBJ1-2; D is uncertain. V was shortened by 2 bases and J by 3 bases, with 13 bases between the two germline ends. CDR1 is KGHSH, CDR2 LQKENI, per germline. The CDR3 is made up of 15 amino acids.

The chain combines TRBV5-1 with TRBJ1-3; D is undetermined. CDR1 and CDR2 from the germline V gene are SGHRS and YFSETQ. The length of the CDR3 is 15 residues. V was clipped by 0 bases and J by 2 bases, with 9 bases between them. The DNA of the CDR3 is TGCGCCAGCAGCTTGGACGACCCTACTGGAAACACCATATATTTT. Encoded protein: CASSLDDPTGNTIYF.

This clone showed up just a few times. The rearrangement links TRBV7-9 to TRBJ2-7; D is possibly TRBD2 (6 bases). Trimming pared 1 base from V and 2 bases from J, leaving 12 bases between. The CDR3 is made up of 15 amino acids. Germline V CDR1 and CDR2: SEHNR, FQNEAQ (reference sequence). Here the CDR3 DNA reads TGTGCCAGCAGCTTAGTTTTCGGGGGACCCTACGAGCAGTACTTC. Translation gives CASSLVFGGPYEQYF.

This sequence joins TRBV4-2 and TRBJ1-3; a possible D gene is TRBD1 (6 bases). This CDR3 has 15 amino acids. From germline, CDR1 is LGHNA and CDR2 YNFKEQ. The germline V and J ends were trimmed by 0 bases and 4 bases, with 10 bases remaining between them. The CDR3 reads CASSQEQGFGNTIYF. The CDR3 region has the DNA TGTGCCAGCAGCCAAGAACAGGGTTTCGGAAACACCATATATTTT.